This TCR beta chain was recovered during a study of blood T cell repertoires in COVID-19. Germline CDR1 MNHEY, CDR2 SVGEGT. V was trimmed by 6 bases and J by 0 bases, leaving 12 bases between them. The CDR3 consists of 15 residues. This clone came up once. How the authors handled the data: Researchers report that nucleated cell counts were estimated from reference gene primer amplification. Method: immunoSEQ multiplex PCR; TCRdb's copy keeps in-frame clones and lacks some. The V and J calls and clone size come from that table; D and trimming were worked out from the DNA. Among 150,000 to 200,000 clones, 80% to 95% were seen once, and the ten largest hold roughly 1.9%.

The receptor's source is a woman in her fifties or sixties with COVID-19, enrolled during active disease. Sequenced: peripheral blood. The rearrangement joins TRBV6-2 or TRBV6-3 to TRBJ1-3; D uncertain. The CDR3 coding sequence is TGTGCCAGCAGCAGGACTGCATACTCTGGAAACACCATATATTTT. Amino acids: CASSRTAYSGNTIYF.